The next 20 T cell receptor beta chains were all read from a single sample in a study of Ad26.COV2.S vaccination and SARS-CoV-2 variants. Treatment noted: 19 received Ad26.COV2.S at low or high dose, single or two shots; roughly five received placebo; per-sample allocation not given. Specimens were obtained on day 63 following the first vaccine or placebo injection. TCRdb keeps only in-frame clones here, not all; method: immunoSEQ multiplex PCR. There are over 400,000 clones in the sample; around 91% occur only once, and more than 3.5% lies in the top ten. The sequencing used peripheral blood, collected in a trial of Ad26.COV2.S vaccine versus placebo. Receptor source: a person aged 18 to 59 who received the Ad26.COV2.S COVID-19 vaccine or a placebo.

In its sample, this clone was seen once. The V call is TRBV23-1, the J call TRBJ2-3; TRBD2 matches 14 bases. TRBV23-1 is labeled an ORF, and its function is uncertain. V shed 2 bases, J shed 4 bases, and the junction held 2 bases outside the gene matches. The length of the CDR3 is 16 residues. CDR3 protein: CASSQRLAGGPDTQYF. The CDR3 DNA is TGCGCCAGCAGTCAACGACTAGCGGGAGGGCCAGATACGCAGTATTTT.

The CDR3 DNA reads as TGTGCCAGCAGTTCCGGACTAGCGCCTTCGGGGAACGGGGAGCTGTTTTTT. Protein product: CASSSGLAPSGNGELFF. V and J are TRBV28 and TRBJ2-2; 9 bases match TRBD2. The germline gives CDR1 MDHEN, CDR2 SYDVKM. J was trimmed by 7 bases and V by 4 bases; bases with no gene match: 13. The CDR3 consists of 17 residues.

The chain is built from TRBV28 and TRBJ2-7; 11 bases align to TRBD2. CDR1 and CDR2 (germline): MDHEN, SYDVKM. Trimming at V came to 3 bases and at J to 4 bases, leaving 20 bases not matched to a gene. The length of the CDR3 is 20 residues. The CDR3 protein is CASSFPTVHRGLAGGYEQYF. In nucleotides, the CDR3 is TGTGCCAGCAGTTTCCCGACCGTCCACAGGGGGCTAGCGGGAGGTTACGAGCAGTACTTC.

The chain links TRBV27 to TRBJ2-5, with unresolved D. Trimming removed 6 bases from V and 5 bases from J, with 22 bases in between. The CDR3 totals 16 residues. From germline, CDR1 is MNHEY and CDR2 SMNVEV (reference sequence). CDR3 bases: TGTGCCAGCAGCTTAACCCCTGAAATAGCAAAGGAGACCCAGTACTTC. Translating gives CASSLTPEIAKETQYF.

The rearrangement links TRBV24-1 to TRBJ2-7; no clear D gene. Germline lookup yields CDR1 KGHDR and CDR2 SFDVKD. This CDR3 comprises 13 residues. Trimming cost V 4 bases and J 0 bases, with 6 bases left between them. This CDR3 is CATSEGSSYEQYF. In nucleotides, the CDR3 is TGTGCCACCAGTGAGGGTAGCTCCTACGAGCAGTACTTC.

For the CDR3, the DNA is TGCAGCGTTGAAGGAGGGACCCTGCACTACGAGCAGTACTTC. It is translated as CSVEGGTLHYEQYF. This chain connects TRBV29-1 to TRBJ2-7, with D perhaps given as TRBD1 or TRBD2 (5 bases each). This CDR3 has 14 amino acids. V gave up 1 base and J gave up 3 bases, with 13 bases separating them. Germline CDR1 reads SQVTM; CDR2 reads ANQGSEA.

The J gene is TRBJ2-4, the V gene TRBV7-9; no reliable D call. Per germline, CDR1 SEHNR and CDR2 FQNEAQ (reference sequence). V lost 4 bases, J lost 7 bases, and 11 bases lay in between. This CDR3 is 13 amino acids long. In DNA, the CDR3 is TGTGCCAGCAGCTCCGACCCGCAGAACATTCAGTACTTC. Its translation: CASSSDPQNIQYF.

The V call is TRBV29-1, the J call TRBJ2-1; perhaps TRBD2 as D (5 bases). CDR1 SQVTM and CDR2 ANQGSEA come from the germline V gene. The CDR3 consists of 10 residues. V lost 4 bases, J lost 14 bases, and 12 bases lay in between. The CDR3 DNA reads TGCAGCGTTGTTGGGGAGAGGAAGTTCTTC. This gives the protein CSVVGERKFF.

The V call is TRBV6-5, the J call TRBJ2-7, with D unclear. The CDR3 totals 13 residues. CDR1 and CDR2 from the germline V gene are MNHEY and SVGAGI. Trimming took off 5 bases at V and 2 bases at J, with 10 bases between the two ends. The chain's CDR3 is CASSTRVAYEQYF. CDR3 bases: TGTGCCAGCAGTACCCGTGTCGCCTACGAGCAGTACTTC.

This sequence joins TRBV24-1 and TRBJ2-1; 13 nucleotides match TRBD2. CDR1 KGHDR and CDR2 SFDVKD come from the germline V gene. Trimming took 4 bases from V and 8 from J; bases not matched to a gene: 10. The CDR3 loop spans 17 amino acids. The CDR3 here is CATSDPSGLAGFDEQFF. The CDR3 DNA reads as TGTGCCACCAGTGACCCCTCGGGACTAGCGGGATTCGATGAGCAGTTCTTC.

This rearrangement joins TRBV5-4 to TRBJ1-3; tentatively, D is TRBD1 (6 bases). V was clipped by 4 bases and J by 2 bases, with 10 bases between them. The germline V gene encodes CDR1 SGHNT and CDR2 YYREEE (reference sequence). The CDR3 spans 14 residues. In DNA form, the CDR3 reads TGTGCCAGCAGCCTATGGACAGCTGGAAACACCATATATTTT. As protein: CASSLWTAGNTIYF.

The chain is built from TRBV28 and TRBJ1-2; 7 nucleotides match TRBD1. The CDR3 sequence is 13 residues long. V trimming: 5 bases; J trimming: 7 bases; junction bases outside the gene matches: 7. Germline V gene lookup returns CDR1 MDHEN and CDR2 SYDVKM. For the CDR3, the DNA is TGTGCCAGCAGTCTTACAGGGGCCAGTGGCTACACCTTC. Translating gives CASSLTGASGYTF.

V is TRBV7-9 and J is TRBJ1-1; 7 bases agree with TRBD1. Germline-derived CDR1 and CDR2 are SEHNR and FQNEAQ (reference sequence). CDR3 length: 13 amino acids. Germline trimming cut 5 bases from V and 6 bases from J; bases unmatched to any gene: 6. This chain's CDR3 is CASSRDRESEAFF. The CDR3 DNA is TGTGCCAGCAGCCGCGACAGGGAATCTGAAGCTTTCTTT. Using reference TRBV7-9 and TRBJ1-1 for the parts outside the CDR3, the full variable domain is DTGVSQNPRHKITKRGQNVTFRCDPISEHNRLYWYRQTLGQGPEFLTYFQNEAQLEKSRLLSDRFSAERPKGSFSTLEIQRTEQGDSAMYLCASSRDRESEAFFGQGTRLTVV.

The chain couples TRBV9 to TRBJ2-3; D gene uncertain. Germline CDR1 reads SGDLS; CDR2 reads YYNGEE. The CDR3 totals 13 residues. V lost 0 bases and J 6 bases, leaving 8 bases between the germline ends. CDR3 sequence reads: CASSVGWSDTQYF. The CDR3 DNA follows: TGTGCCAGCAGCGTAGGGTGGAGTGATACGCAGTATTTT.

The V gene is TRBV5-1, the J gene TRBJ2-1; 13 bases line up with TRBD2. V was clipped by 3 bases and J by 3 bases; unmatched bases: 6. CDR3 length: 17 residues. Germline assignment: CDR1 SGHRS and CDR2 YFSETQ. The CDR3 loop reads CASSYGLAGAVYNEQFF. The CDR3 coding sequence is TGCGCCAGCAGCTACGGACTAGCGGGAGCTGTCTACAATGAGCAGTTCTTC. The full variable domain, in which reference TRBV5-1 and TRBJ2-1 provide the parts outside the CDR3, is KAGVTQTPRYLIKTRGQQVTLSCSPISGHRSVSWYQQTPGQGLQFLFEYFSETQRNKGNFPGRFSGRQFSNSRSEMNVSTLELGDSALYLCASSYGLAGAVYNEQFFGPGTRLTVL.

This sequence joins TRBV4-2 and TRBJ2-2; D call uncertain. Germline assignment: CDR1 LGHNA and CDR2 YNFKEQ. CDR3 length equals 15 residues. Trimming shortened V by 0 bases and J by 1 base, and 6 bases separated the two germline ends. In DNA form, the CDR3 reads TGTGCCAGCAGCCAAGAACACCTGAACACCGGGGAGCTGTTTTTT. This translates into CASSQEHLNTGELFF.

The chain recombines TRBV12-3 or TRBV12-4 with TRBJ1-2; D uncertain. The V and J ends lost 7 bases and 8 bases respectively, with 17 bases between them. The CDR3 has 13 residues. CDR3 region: CASTIGQQDGYTF. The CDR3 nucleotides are TGTGCCAGCACCATAGGGCAGCAGGACGGCTACACCTTC.

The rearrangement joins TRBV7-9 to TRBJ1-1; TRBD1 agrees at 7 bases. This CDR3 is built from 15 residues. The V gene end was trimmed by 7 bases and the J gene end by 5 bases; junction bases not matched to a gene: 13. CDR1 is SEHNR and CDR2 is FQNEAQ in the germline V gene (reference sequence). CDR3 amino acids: CASTHSRGRGTEAFF. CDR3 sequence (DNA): TGTGCCAGCACGCACAGCAGGGGGAGAGGTACTGAAGCTTTCTTT.

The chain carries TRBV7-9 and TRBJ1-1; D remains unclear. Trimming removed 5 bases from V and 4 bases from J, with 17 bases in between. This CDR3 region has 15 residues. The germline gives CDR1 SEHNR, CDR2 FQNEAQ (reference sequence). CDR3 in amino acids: CASSPVEAFSTEAFF. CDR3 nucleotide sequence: TGTGCCAGCAGCCCAGTGGAGGCGTTTAGCACTGAAGCTTTCTTT.

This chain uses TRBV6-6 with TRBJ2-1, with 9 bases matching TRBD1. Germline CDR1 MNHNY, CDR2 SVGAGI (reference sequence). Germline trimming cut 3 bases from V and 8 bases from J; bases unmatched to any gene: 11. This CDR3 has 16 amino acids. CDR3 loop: CASSYGRSGQGHEQFF. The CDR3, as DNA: TGTGCCAGCAGTTATGGGAGGTCGGGACAGGGACATGAGCAGTTCTTC.